The 25 T cell receptor beta chains reported below all come from one sample, sequenced in a study of cytomegalovirus exposure and HLA in healthy donors. The PCR contained 60 Vbeta and 13 Jbeta primers. Assay used: immunoSEQ multiplex PCR; TCRdb lists only in-frame clones, some missing. The sample carries about 52,000 clones, around 50% recorded once. Sequencing input: PBMCs. These receptors were obtained from a human donor in good health.

Only one count was recorded for this clone. This rearrangement joins TRBV5-1 to TRBJ2-1; TRBD1 aligns across 9 bases. The CDR3 runs 15 residues. The V gene end was trimmed by 2 bases and the J gene end by 4 bases; junction bases not matched to a gene: 4. The germline gives CDR1 SGHRS, CDR2 YFSETQ. The CDR3 sequence: CASSFTGTGYNEQFF. The DNA for the CDR3 is TGCGCCAGCAGCTTCACCGGGACAGGGTACAATGAGCAGTTCTTC.

The rearrangement links TRBV9 to TRBJ2-2, with 9 bases aligning to TRBD1. The V segment lost 2 bases and the J segment 4 bases; nucleotides outside the gene matches: 3. The CDR3 has 15 amino acids. Germline CDR1 SGDLS, CDR2 YYNGEE. CDR3 DNA sequence: TGTGCCAGCAGCGTGGGACAGGGTGTCACCGGGGAGCTGTTTTTT. As protein: CASSVGQGVTGELFF.

To note about this clone: A read error may account for a junction end that differs from germline. The chain is built from TRBV2 and TRBJ1-2; D call uncertain. Germline V gene sequence: CDR1 SNHLY, CDR2 FYNNEI. The CDR3 consists of 15 residues. DNA for the CDR3: TGTGCCAGCAGTGAAGCGGCGAGCTCTAACTATGGCTACCCCTTC. Translation: CASSEAASSNYGYPF.

This clone was counted between two and nine times. The gene calls are TRBV7-2 and TRBJ2-5; 13 bases align to TRBD2. The CDR3 is 19 amino acids. Per germline, CDR1 SGHTA and CDR2 FQGNSA. After removal of 5 bases from V and 5 bases from J, the junction contained 17 bases not matched to a gene. For the CDR3, the DNA is TGTGCCAGCAGCCTCCATGGACTAGCGGGGGATGGCTTTTTCGAGACCCAGTACTTC. Translated, it gives CASSLHGLAGDGFFETQYF.

The J gene is TRBJ1-2, the V gene TRBV19; D might be TRBD1 (6 bases). The ends were cut back, 3 bases at V and 4 bases at J, with 15 bases in the middle. The CDR3 consists of 15 residues. The V gene's germline CDR1 is LNHDA and CDR2 SQIVND (reference sequence). CDR3 residues: CASSIYRDRAYGYTF. In nucleotides, the CDR3 is TGTGCCAGTAGTATTTACAGGGACCGGGCCTATGGCTACACCTTC. Full variable domain (missing parts from reference TRBV19 and TRBJ1-2): DGGITQSPKYLFRKEGQNVTLSCEQNLNHDAMYWYRQDPGQGLRLIYYSQIVNDFQKGDIAEGYSVSREKKESFPLTVTSAQKNPTAFYLCASSIYRDRAYGYTFGSGTRLTVV.

The V call is TRBV18, the J call TRBJ1-5; 9 bases line up with TRBD1. Germline V gene lookup returns CDR1 KGHSH and CDR2 LQKENI. V lost 3 bases to trimming and J lost 5 bases; unmatched junction nucleotides: 11. The CDR3 has 17 residues. CDR3 nucleotide sequence: TGTGCCAGCTCACCTTCATCCGGGACAGGGCAGCATCAGCCCCAGCATTTT. Its protein is CASSPSSGTGQHQPQHF.

V and J are TRBV4-2 and TRBJ2-1, with 7 bases aligning to TRBD2. The ends lost 4 bases at V and 1 base at J; junction bases unmatched: 4. The CDR3 runs 15 residues. The germline V gene has CDR1 LGHNA and CDR2 YNFKEQ. The CDR3 sequence: CASSLMGGSYNEQFF. DNA for the CDR3: TGTGCCAGCAGCCTTATGGGGGGGTCCTACAATGAGCAGTTCTTC.

V and J are TRBV11-2 and TRBJ1-1; D not certain. The length of the CDR3 is 14 residues. With 1 base removed from V and 0 bases from J, the gap between germline ends came to 6 bases. From germline, CDR1 is SGHAT and CDR2 FQNNGV. CDR3 nucleotides: TGTGCCAGCAGCTTAGCCAGGCTGAACACTGAAGCTTTCTTT. It yields the protein CASSLARLNTEAFF.

This clone was picked up a small number of times. J is TRBJ2-1 and V is TRBV6-6; a possible D gene is TRBD2 (5 bases). CDR1 and CDR2 (germline): MNHNY, SVGAGI (reference sequence). Between the trimmed V and J ends, which lost 0 bases and 4 bases, there was a span of 13 bases. CDR3 size: 16 residues. The CDR3 DNA follows: TGTGCCAGCAGTTACTCGAATCTTCGGGGATACAATGAGCAGTTCTTC. It encodes CASSYSNLRGYNEQFF.

With regard to this clone: Sequence at one end of the junction differs from germline and may be a read error. The V gene is TRBV7-7, the J gene TRBJ2-5; D is uncertain. CDR3 length equals 13 residues. The germline V gene encodes CDR1 SSHAT and CDR2 FNYEAQ (reference sequence). CDR3 protein: CASSLSSQETQYF. As DNA, the CDR3 is TGTGCTAGCAGCCTCTCCAGCCAAGAGACCCAGTACTTC.

The V call is TRBV10-3, the J call TRBJ1-2; no clear D gene. Germline CDR1 ENHRY, CDR2 SYGVKD. The CDR3 spans 14 residues. Trimming cost V 6 bases and J 0 bases, with 11 bases left between them. The chain's CDR3 is CAISIVLANYGYTF. CDR3 coding DNA: TGTGCCATCAGCATTGTACTTGCTAACTATGGCTACACCTTC.

This chain connects TRBV7-2 to TRBJ2-7; D is undetermined. This CDR3 has 14 amino acids. V shed 4 bases and J shed 6 bases, with 16 bases lying between them. Germline lookup yields CDR1 SGHTA and CDR2 FQGNSA. In nucleotides, the CDR3 is TGTGCCAGCAGCTCCCCGGGTCCTGCCTCCGAGCAGTACTTC. Translated, it gives CASSSPGPASEQYF.

The CDR3 DNA is TGCGCCAGCAGCTTGGCCGCAGGAAGCCCCTACGAGCAGTACTTC. Its protein is CASSLAAGSPYEQYF. The chain employs TRBV5-1 and TRBJ2-7; the D is unclear. V lost 0 bases, J lost 2 bases, and 12 bases lay in between. The CDR3 contains 15 residues. Germline loops: CDR1 SGHRS, CDR2 YFSETQ.

The chain recombines TRBV9 with TRBJ1-2, with 7 bases aligning to TRBD1. This CDR3 is 14 amino acids long. Germline trimming cut 4 bases from V and 6 bases from J; bases unmatched to any gene: 9. Looked up from germline, CDR1 is SGDLS and CDR2 is YYNGEE. CDR3 coding DNA: TGTGCCAGCAGCTACCAGACAGGGAGAGATGGCTACACCTTC. This translates into CASSYQTGRDGYTF.

This clone was detected a few times. The V call is TRBV7-3, the J call TRBJ1-2; TRBD1 might be the D (6 bases). The germline V and J ends were trimmed by 4 bases and 4 bases, with 16 bases remaining between them. The CDR3 extends over 15 amino acids. The germline V gene has CDR1 SGHTA and CDR2 FQGTGA. CDR3 amino acids: CASSSNAGAAYGYTF. The DNA for the CDR3 is TGTGCCAGCAGCTCCAATGCGGGGGCCGCCTATGGCTACACCTTC.

V gene TRBV9 combines with J gene TRBJ2-1, with 9 bases fitting TRBD2. V dropped 3 bases and J dropped 4; count of bases not matched to a gene: 2. This CDR3 has 14 residues. Germline V CDR1 and CDR2: SGDLS, YYNGEE. CDR3 in amino acids: CASSGTSVYNEQFF. Here the CDR3 DNA reads TGTGCCAGCAGCGGGACTAGCGTTTACAATGAGCAGTTCTTC.

V gene TRBV4-2 combines with J gene TRBJ2-1; 8 bases align to TRBD2. Germline CDR1 and CDR2: LGHNA and YNFKEQ. Trimming cost V 4 bases and J 2 bases; bases outside gene matches: 10. The CDR3 covers 17 residues. CDR3 in amino acids: CASSPSIAGLTYNEQFF. CDR3 nucleotides: TGTGCCAGCAGCCCGTCGATAGCGGGGCTAACCTACAATGAGCAGTTCTTC.

This clone was recorded a few times. V is TRBV29-1 and J is TRBJ1-1; D unresolved. CDR1 and CDR2 (germline): SQVTM, ANQGSEA. The CDR3 sequence is 12 residues long. Trimming took off 5 bases at V and 6 bases at J, with 13 bases between the two ends. The CDR3 loop reads CSVIPLLSEAFF. For the CDR3, the DNA is TGCAGCGTTATTCCTCTCTTATCTGAAGCTTTCTTT.

The V gene is TRBV4-3, the J gene TRBJ2-1, with D possibly TRBD2 on 7 matching bases. V gave up 0 bases and J gave up 7 bases, with 19 bases separating them. CDR1 LGHNA and CDR2 YSLEER come from the germline V gene. The CDR3 consists of 17 residues. The CDR3 reads CASSQDRGGGGGNEQFF. In nucleotides, the CDR3 is TGCGCCAGCAGCCAAGATAGGGGGGGCGGGGGCGGGAATGAGCAGTTCTTC.

The rearrangement links TRBV4-2 to TRBJ2-1, with 9 bases identical to TRBD2. CDR1 and CDR2 from the germline V gene are LGHNA and YNFKEQ. V shed 2 bases and J 2 bases; nucleotides not matched to a gene: 4. The CDR3 runs to 16 residues. The CDR3 sequence: CASSQRAGGTYNEQFF. CDR3 sequence (DNA): TGTGCCAGCAGCCAACGAGCGGGGGGAACCTACAATGAGCAGTTCTTC.

The chain joins TRBV2 to TRBJ1-6, with D tentatively TRBD1 (6 bases). Trimming removed 5 bases from V and 5 bases from J, with 10 bases in between. Per germline, CDR1 SNHLY and CDR2 FYNNEI. This CDR3 spans 14 amino acids. CDR3 DNA: TGTGCCAGCAGTCCCAGGGGAAATAATTCACCCCTCCACTTT. The encoded protein is CASSPRGNNSPLHF. The full variable domain, its missing parts supplied by reference TRBV2 and TRBJ1-6, is EPEVTQTPSHQVTQMGQEVILRCVPISNHLYFYWYRQILGQKVEFLVSFYNNEISEKSEIFDDQFSVERPDGSNFTLKIRSTKLEDSAMYFCASSPRGNNSPLHFGNGTRLTVT.

This chain uses TRBV18 with TRBJ1-2; TRBD1 is a possible D gene (5 bases). The germline V gene encodes CDR1 KGHSH and CDR2 LQKENI. This CDR3 spans 15 amino acids. V was shortened by 2 bases and J by 1 base, with 11 bases between the two germline ends. The CDR3 DNA sequence: TGTGCCAGCTCACCAGGGCAGGGATATAACTATGGCTACACCTTC. Translation gives CASSPGQGYNYGYTF.

The rearrangement links TRBV7-9 to TRBJ1-1; D may be TRBD1 (6 bases). Trimming removed 4 bases at V and 4 bases at J, with 10 bases between. Per the germline V gene, CDR1 is SEHNR and CDR2 is FQNEAQ (reference sequence). This CDR3 contains 13 residues. The CDR3 region is CASSYYRATEAFF. CDR3 in DNA: TGTGCCAGCAGCTACTACAGGGCCACTGAAGCTTTCTTT.

The V call is TRBV4-2, the J call TRBJ1-2; unclear D gene. V lost 1 base and J 2 bases, leaving 5 bases between the germline ends. CDR1 LGHNA and CDR2 YNFKEQ come from the germline V gene. The CDR3 sequence is 13 residues long. CDR3 coding DNA: TGTGCCAGCAGCCAAGGCGGGAACTATGGCTACACCTTC. Translating gives CASSQGGNYGYTF.

V is TRBV6-5 and J is TRBJ2-3; 9 nucleotides line up with TRBD2. The CDR3 loop spans 16 amino acids. Germline V CDR1 and CDR2: MNHEY, SVGAGI. Trimming cost V 2 bases and J 4 bases; bases outside gene matches: 7. In DNA, the CDR3 is TGTGCCAGCAGTTACGTCTTGCGGACTAGCGCAGATACGCAGTATTTT. It specifies CASSYVLRTSADTQYF.